Given below is one T cell receptor (beta chain) in context. Germline assignment: CDR1 GTSNPN and CDR2 SVGIG (reference sequence). With 5 bases clipped from V and 5 bases from J, the junction kept 3 bases outside the gene matches. The CDR3 covers 12 residues. Primers included in the PCR were 60 Vbeta and 13 Jbeta primers. Assay used: immunoSEQ multiplex PCR; TCRdb lists only in-frame clones, some missing. The table shows approximately 220,000 clones, with about 80% occurring only once. This specimen comes from a study of cytomegalovirus exposure and HLA in healthy donors. This sequence originates from a man between 18 and 29 years old in good health and CMV-seronegative. Sequenced sample: PBMCs. V and J are TRBV30 and TRBJ1-1, with TRBD1 matching over 9 bases. In DNA form, the CDR3 reads TGTGCCTGGGGGGGACAGGGAACTGAAGCTTTCTTT. Its translation: CAWGGQGTEAFF.